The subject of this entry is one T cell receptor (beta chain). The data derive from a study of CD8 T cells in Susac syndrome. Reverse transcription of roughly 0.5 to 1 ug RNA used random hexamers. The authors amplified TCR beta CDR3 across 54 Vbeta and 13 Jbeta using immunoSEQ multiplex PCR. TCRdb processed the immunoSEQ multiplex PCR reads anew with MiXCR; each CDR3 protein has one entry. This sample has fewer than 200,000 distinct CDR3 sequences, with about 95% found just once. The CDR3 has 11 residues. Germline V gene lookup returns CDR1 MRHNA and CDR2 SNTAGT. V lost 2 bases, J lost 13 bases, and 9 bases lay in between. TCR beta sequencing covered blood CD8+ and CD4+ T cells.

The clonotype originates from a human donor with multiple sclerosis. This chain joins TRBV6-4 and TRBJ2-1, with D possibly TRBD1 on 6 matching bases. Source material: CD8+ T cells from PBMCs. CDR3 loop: CASSDRDTQFF. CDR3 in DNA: TGTGCCAGCAGTGACCGGGACACTCAGTTCTTC.